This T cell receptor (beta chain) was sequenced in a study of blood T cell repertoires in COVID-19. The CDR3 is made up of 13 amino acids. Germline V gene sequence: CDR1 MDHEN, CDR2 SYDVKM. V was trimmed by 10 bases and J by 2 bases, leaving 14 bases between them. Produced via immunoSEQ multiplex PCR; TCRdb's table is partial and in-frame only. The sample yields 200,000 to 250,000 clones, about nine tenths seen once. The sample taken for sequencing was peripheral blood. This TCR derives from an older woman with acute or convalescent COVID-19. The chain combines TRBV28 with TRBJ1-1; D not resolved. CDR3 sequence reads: CATKRGGNTEAFF. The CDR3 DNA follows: TGTGCCACAAAACGGGGAGGTAACACTGAAGCTTTCTTT.